Following are 15 T cell receptor beta chains from one sample sequenced in a study of vaccination effects on CD4 cells after COVID-19 (dated by TCRdb to the early 2020s). To identify antigen-specific CD4+ T cell clonotypes by their expansion, the ViraFEST assay first stimulated PBMC with viral peptide pools and then applied TCR sequencing. After roughly 11 days of culture, CD4+ T cells were isolated with the EasySep CD4+ T cell isolation kit. PCR-confirmed SARS-CoV-2 infection had occurred in convalescent patients between March and December 2020, before the Alpha, Beta and Delta variants emerged in the United States. The protocol used for the library was the immunoSEQ multiplex PCR assay. In TCRdb, the immuneACCESS table is reduced to in-frame sequences with V and J assigned. These tables do not hold every clone; where another copy was compared, an unresolved V gene accounts for under half, and the others remain unexplained. The sample table shows around 46,000 clones, and around 66% are seen once. The ten largest clones take up 25% to 35% of the sample.

Antigen specificity for these receptors is unknown. The sequencing used CD4+ T cells from PBMCs cultured with a peptide pool, collected before COVID-19 vaccination. Every receptor here comes from a human donor who had a prior SARS-CoV-2 infection.

The chain employs TRBV29-1 and TRBJ1-1; no definite D call. The length of the CDR3 is 14 residues. In germline, CDR1 is SQVTM, CDR2 ANQGSEA. V lost 7 bases and J 5 bases, leaving 20 bases between the germline ends. The CDR3 spells CSAIPSRTRTEAFF. CDR3 coding DNA: TGCAGCGCCATACCAAGCCGAACGAGGACTGAAGCTTTCTTT.

This sequence joins TRBV10-3 and TRBJ2-1; 8 nucleotides match TRBD1. The junction had 21 bases not matched to a gene; V was cut back by 11 bases and J by 6 bases. The CDR3 is 17 residues long. Germline values: CDR1 ENHRY, CDR2 SYGVKD. CDR3 residues: CASSPRFIGQGLNEQFF. The CDR3 DNA is TGTGCCTCCAGCCCTCGGTTTATAGGACAGGGACTCAATGAGCAGTTCTTC.

This clone came up a few times. This chain connects TRBV3-1 (or the pseudogene TRBV3-2) to TRBJ1-2, with D maybe TRBD1 (6 bases). The V end lost 4 bases, the J end lost 7 bases, and 16 bases lay between the germline ends. CDR3 length equals 14 residues. The germline CDR1 and CDR2 sequences are LGHDT and YNNKEL (reference sequence). CDR3 sequence: CASSRDSSRGGYTF. The CDR3 coding sequence is TGTGCCAGCAGCCGGGACTCCTCCAGGGGTGGCTACACCTTC.

This chain uses TRBV18 with TRBJ2-3; no clear D. The V end was cut by 0 bases, the J end by 6 bases, with 7 bases between. The CDR3 consists of 13 residues. The germline V gene encodes CDR1 KGHSH and CDR2 LQKENI. CDR3 sequence reads: CASSPPGRDTQYF. CDR3 coding DNA: TGTGCCAGCTCACCACCGGGCCGGGATACGCAGTATTTT.

The chain links TRBV3-1 (or the pseudogene TRBV3-2) to TRBJ2-1; D ambiguous. V was cut by 0 bases and J by 0 bases, with 12 bases left in between. CDR1 is LGHDT, CDR2 YNNKEL, per germline (reference sequence). The CDR3 has 17 residues. CDR3: CASSQDGAAHSYNEQFF. Written as DNA, the CDR3 is TGTGCCAGCAGCCAAGATGGAGCAGCACACTCCTACAATGAGCAGTTCTTC.

The chain recombines TRBV19 with TRBJ1-2; tentative D call: TRBD1 (6 bases). CDR1 is LNHDA and CDR2 is SQIVND in the germline V gene (reference sequence). This CDR3 region has 17 residues. Trimming cost V 4 bases and J 4 bases, with 22 bases left between them. The CDR3 region has the DNA TGTGCCAGTAGTACGCCGTACGACAGGCGCCAATTCTATGGCTACACCTTC. This translates into CASSTPYDRRQFYGYTF.

The J gene is TRBJ2-5, the V gene TRBV7-9; D remains unclear. The CDR3 loop spans 13 amino acids. Trimming cost V 5 bases and J 3 bases, with 10 bases left between them. Germline V lookup: CDR1 SEHNR, CDR2 FQNEAQ (reference sequence). DNA of the CDR3: TGTGCCAGCAGCCCAAGTTGGAAAGAGACCCAGTACTTC. It encodes CASSPSWKETQYF.

This clone showed up just a few times. The chain combines TRBV4-1 with TRBJ2-2, with D perhaps matching TRBD2 (5 bases). Trimming left V 9 bases short and J 2 bases short, with 22 bases between. Germline lookup yields CDR1 MGHRA and CDR2 YSYEKL. This CDR3 has 17 residues. The CDR3 sequence: CASKPKDFPPNTGELFF. In DNA, the CDR3 is TGCGCCAGTAAACCGAAGGACTTTCCGCCTAACACCGGGGAGCTGTTTTTT.

This rearrangement joins TRBV7-2 to TRBJ2-5, with TRBD2 matching 14 bases. The CDR3 extends over 17 amino acids. Germline V gene sequence: CDR1 SGHTA, CDR2 FQGNSA. The trim removed 4 bases at V and 2 bases at J, leaving 6 bases unmatched. The CDR3 nucleotides read TGTGCCAGCAGCTCAAGGACTAGCGGGGGGCCACAAGAGACCCAGTACTTC. Its protein product is CASSSRTSGGPQETQYF. The variable domain in full, completed from reference TRBV7-2 and TRBJ2-5, reads GAGVSQSPSNKVTEKGKDVELRCDPISGHTALYWYRQSLGQGLEFLIYFQGNSAPDKSGLPSDRFSAERTGGSVSTLTIQRTQQEDSAVYLCASSSRTSGGPQETQYFGPGTRLLVL.

This clone was seen only a few times. The chain couples TRBV19 to TRBJ2-3; 8 bases match TRBD2. J was trimmed by 1 base and V by 5 bases; bases with no gene match: 8. This CDR3 has 16 amino acids. Germline V gives CDR1 LNHDA, CDR2 SQIVND (reference sequence). CDR3: CASSVYSGTRTDTQYF. DNA of the CDR3: TGTGCCAGTAGTGTTTATAGCGGGACCCGCACAGATACGCAGTATTTT.

The genes are TRBV18 and TRBJ2-1; 11 nucleotides align to TRBD2. From germline, CDR1 is KGHSH and CDR2 LQKENI. This CDR3 has 18 residues. Trimming cost V 2 bases and J 5 bases; bases outside gene matches: 11. CDR3 loop: CASSPNSGRAGAHNEQFF. DNA for the CDR3: TGTGCCAGCTCACCAAATAGCGGGAGGGCCGGGGCACACAATGAGCAGTTCTTC.

V and J are TRBV25-1 and TRBJ2-3, with TRBD2 matching 8 bases. Germline trimming cut 4 bases from V and 3 bases from J; bases unmatched to any gene: 9. CDR1 is MGHDK, CDR2 SYGVNS, per germline. The CDR3 consists of 16 residues. CDR3 residues: CASSGLSGGATDTQYF. CDR3 DNA: TGTGCCAGCAGTGGATTATCGGGGGGGGCAACAGATACGCAGTATTTT.

The chain joins TRBV10-1 to TRBJ2-1; 10 bases align to TRBD2. This CDR3 comprises 14 residues. With V trimmed by 6 bases and J by 9 bases, 8 bases remained unmatched. CDR1 is WNHNN, CDR2 SYGVQD, per germline (reference sequence). This CDR3 is CASRSGTSVCEQFF. The CDR3 DNA follows: TGCGCCAGCAGATCCGGGACTAGCGTTTGTGAGCAGTTCTTC.

This clone was seen a handful of times. The CDR3 loop reads CASSELSSSYGYTF. CDR3 DNA: TGTGCCAGCAGTGAATTGTCCAGTTCCTATGGCTACACCTTC. The chain joins TRBV25-1 to TRBJ1-2, with unresolved D. The ends were cut back, 1 base at V and 4 bases at J, with 10 bases in the middle. CDR3 length: 14 amino acids. Germline V gene lookup returns CDR1 MGHDK and CDR2 SYGVNS.

Details on this clone: A read error may produce the germline difference seen at one junction end. The chain recombines TRBV7-7 with TRBJ2-7, with TRBD1 as a possible D gene (6 bases). The CDR3 has 15 residues. In germline, CDR1 is SSHAT, CDR2 FNYEAQ (reference sequence). Here the CDR3 DNA reads TGTGCTAGCAGCTTGGTTCGGGACACCTCCTACGAGCAGTACTTC. It encodes CASSLVRDTSYEQYF. The whole variable domain, remainder taken from reference TRBV7-7 and TRBJ2-7, is GAGVSQSPRYKVTKRGQDVTLRCDPISSHATLYWYQQALGQGPEFLTYFNYEAQPDKSGLPSDRFSAERPEGSISTLTIQRTEQRDSAMYRCASSLVRDTSYEQYFGPGTRLTVT.